The next 17 T cell receptor beta chains were all read from a single sample in a study of Graves' ophthalmopathy and Graves' hyperthyroidism. Amplification of TCR beta CDR3 regions used RNA transcripts. After a first-round RT-PCR with HTBI primers, a second-round multiplex PCR was run. TCRdb redid the calling of the multiplex PCR reads with MiXCR, one entry per CDR3 protein. The top ten hold around 3% of the sample, which has 500,000 to 800,000 distinct CDR3 sequences, under 50% seen once. Sequencing was carried out using peripheral blood. The source is an adult man with Graves' ophthalmopathy.

The genes are TRBV25-1 and TRBJ2-5, with D possibly matching TRBD2 (7 bases). Trimming took 4 bases from V and 9 from J, leaving 15 bases between them. Per the germline V gene, CDR1 is MGHDK and CDR2 is SYGVNS. The CDR3 covers 13 residues. The CDR3, as DNA: TGTGCCAGCAGTGGGAGGGGAGGGGGGCCCCAGTACTTC. It translates to CASSGRGGGPQYF.

This clonotype was recorded a few times. The chain is built from TRBV5-1 and TRBJ1-1, with D unclear. The CDR3 covers 15 residues. The V end was cut by 4 bases, the J end by 5 bases, with 18 bases between. Per the germline V gene, CDR1 is SGHRS and CDR2 is YFSETQ. CDR3 DNA sequence: TGCGCCAGCAGCCCCCGTCTCGAGGGTAAAACTGAAGCTTTCTTT. It specifies CASSPRLEGKTEAFF.

This clonotype occurred many times. The chain has TRBV7-8 and TRBJ2-5, with 7 bases fitting TRBD2. CDR1 and CDR2 (germline): SGHVS, FQNEAQ. The CDR3 covers 12 residues. V gave up 9 bases and J gave up 7 bases; unmatched junction bases: 8. DNA of the CDR3: TGTGCCAGTAGTCCGCCGGGGGGGACCCAGTACTTC. Its translation: CASSPPGGTQYF.

The CDR3 sequence is CAISAPPTGTLEVTQYF. The CDR3, as DNA: TGTGCCATCAGTGCTCCACCTACCGGGACACTGGAGGTGACCCAGTACTTC. This sequence joins TRBV10-3 and TRBJ2-5, with D perhaps TRBD1 (6 bases). V was trimmed by 4 bases and J by 7 bases, leaving 25 bases between them. The CDR3 is 17 residues long. CDR1 ENHRY and CDR2 SYGVKD come from the germline V gene.

This clonotype has a count of ten or more. This chain uses TRBV7-2 with TRBJ2-7, with 7 bases lining up with TRBD1. Trimming cost V 5 bases and J 2 bases; bases outside gene matches: 9. This CDR3 has 15 amino acids. Per germline, CDR1 SGHTA and CDR2 FQGNSA. DNA for the CDR3: TGTGCCAGCAGCCTAAGGGGGCCTGGCCCCTACGAGCAGTACTTC. It is translated as CASSLRGPGPYEQYF.

This clonotype was seen more than once but under ten times. The chain uses TRBV19 and TRBJ2-3; TRBD1 aligns across 7 bases. Germline assignment: CDR1 LNHDA and CDR2 SQIVND (reference sequence). The CDR3 has 14 amino acids. V lost 6 bases, J lost 2 bases, and 5 bases stayed unmatched. The DNA for the CDR3 is TGTGCCAGTAGGGGACAGACTCCCACAGATACGCAGTATTTT. Its protein is CASRGQTPTDTQYF.

The sample holds a few counts of this clonotype. The chain couples TRBV5-1 to TRBJ2-7; TRBD2 might be the D (7 bases). From germline, CDR1 is SGHRS and CDR2 YFSETQ. V lost 0 bases and J lost 2, with 12 bases in between. This CDR3 contains 15 residues. CDR3 region: CASSLEGGAPYEQYF. The CDR3 DNA reads as TGCGCCAGCAGCTTGGAAGGGGGGGCCCCCTACGAGCAGTACTTC.

The V gene is TRBV7-8, the J gene TRBJ2-5, with TRBD2 matching over 15 bases. The V and J ends lost 11 bases and 4 bases, in that order; junction bases with no gene match: 2. Per the germline V gene, CDR1 is SGHVS and CDR2 is FQNEAQ. This CDR3 comprises 13 residues. The CDR3 protein is CAWGLAGGETQYF. The CDR3 region has the DNA TGTGCCTGGGGACTAGCGGGAGGAGAGACCCAGTACTTC.

This clonotype was counted many times. The CDR3 bases are TGTGCCAGCAGCAACGGGGGGGCACCTTTCTTT. Amino acids: CASSNGGAPFF. This rearrangement joins TRBV7-9 to TRBJ1-1, with a possible D match to TRBD1 (6 bases). Germline-derived CDR1 and CDR2 are SEHNR and FQNEAQ (reference sequence). V lost 5 bases and J 12 bases, leaving 13 bases between the germline ends. This CDR3 is built from 11 residues. The variable domain in full, with the rest retrieved from reference TRBV7-9 and TRBJ1-1, is DTGVSQNPRHKITKRGQNVTFRCDPISEHNRLYWYRQTLGQGPEFLTYFQNEAQLEKSRLLSDRFSAERPKGSFSTLEIQRTEQGDSAMYLCASSNGGAPFFGQGTRLTVV.

This clonotype has ten or more counts. This chain connects TRBV5-8 to TRBJ2-5; 9 bases agree with TRBD1. Trimming cost V 3 bases and J 5 bases; bases outside gene matches: 11. The germline V gene encodes CDR1 SGHTS and CDR2 YDEGEE. The length of the CDR3 is 16 residues. DNA of the CDR3: TGTGCCAGCAGCTCTCAACGGACAGGGGAGTTTGAGACCCAGTACTTC. Its translation: CASSSQRTGEFETQYF. Looking up the rest from reference TRBV5-8 and TRBJ2-5 gives the full variable domain: EAGVTQSPTHLIKTRGQQATLRCSPISGHTSVYWYQQALGLGLQFLLWYDEGEERNRGNFPPRFSGRQFPNYSSELNVNALELEDSALYLCASSSQRTGEFETQYFGPGTRLLVL.

This clonotype was observed a single time. V and J are TRBV20-1 and TRBJ2-7, with 10 bases fitting TRBD1. The V segment lost 3 bases and the J segment 3 bases; nucleotides outside the gene matches: 2. The CDR3 is made up of 13 amino acids. In germline, CDR1 is DFQATT, CDR2 SNEGSKA (reference sequence). The CDR3 DNA reads as TGCAGTGCTAGGACAGGGGGCGACTACGAGCAGTACTTC. This translates into CSARTGGDYEQYF.

This clonotype was picked up many times. The chain carries TRBV19 and TRBJ1-1, with a possible D match to TRBD1 (6 bases). This CDR3 has 12 residues. Trimming shortened V by 5 bases and J by 7 bases, and 11 bases separated the two germline ends. Germline assignment: CDR1 LNHDA and CDR2 SQIVND (reference sequence). CDR3: CASSSGTSEAFF. The CDR3 nucleotides read TGTGCCAGTAGTTCCGGGACAAGTGAAGCTTTCTTT. Looking up the rest from reference TRBV19 and TRBJ1-1 gives the full variable domain: DGGITQSPKYLFRKEGQNVTLSCEQNLNHDAMYWYRQDPGQGLRLIYYSQIVNDFQKGDIAEGYSVSREKKESFPLTVTSAQKNPTAFYLCASSSGTSEAFFGQGTRLTVV.

There are many counts of this clonotype. The V gene is TRBV11-2, the J gene TRBJ1-2; tentatively, D is TRBD1 (5 bases). Looked up from germline, CDR1 is SGHAT and CDR2 is FQNNGV. The length of the CDR3 is 13 residues. V was cut by 6 bases and J by 3 bases, with 11 bases left in between. The CDR3 DNA reads as TGTGCCAGCAGACCTCAGGGCCACTATGGCTACACCTTC. Protein: CASRPQGHYGYTF.

The rearrangement uses TRBV15 and TRBJ1-1; D is unclear. Deletions cut 9 bases from V and 4 bases from J, with 12 bases between. Germline CDR1 is LNHNV and CDR2 is YYDKDF (reference sequence). This CDR3 is built from 12 residues. The CDR3 DNA reads as TGTGCCACGAGGAGGTACGGCACTGAAGCTTTCTTT. It specifies CATRRYGTEAFF.

In its sample, this clonotype was seen many times. This rearrangement joins TRBV2 to TRBJ2-2; D unresolved. V was trimmed by 7 bases and J by 0 bases, leaving 12 bases between them. CDR1 is SNHLY, CDR2 FYNNEI, per germline. CDR3 length: 15 residues. CDR3 amino acids: CASTIPETNTGELFF. CDR3 DNA: TGTGCCAGCACCATACCCGAAACGAACACCGGGGAGCTGTTTTTT.

The chain couples TRBV7-2 to TRBJ1-4; 7 nucleotides align to TRBD1. The junction had 9 bases not matched to a gene; V was cut back by 3 bases and J by 5 bases. The germline gives CDR1 SGHTA, CDR2 FQGNSA. The CDR3 extends over 16 amino acids. CDR3 amino acids: CASSLAGGVDNEKLFF. The CDR3 nucleotides are TGTGCCAGCAGCTTGGCAGGGGGTGTTGACAATGAAAAACTGTTTTTT. Full variable domain (rest looked up from reference TRBV7-2 and TRBJ1-4): GAGVSQSPSNKVTEKGKDVELRCDPISGHTALYWYRQSLGQGLEFLIYFQGNSAPDKSGLPSDRFSAERTGGSVSTLTIQRTQQEDSAVYLCASSLAGGVDNEKLFFGSGTQLSVL.

This sequence joins TRBV7-2 and TRBJ1-1; D gene unclear. Trimming took off 6 bases at V and 7 bases at J, with 12 bases between the two ends. The germline V gene encodes CDR1 SGHTA and CDR2 FQGNSA. The CDR3 totals 12 residues. The CDR3 bases are TGTGCCAGCAGAAACGGACCGGGTGAAGCTTTCTTT. Protein product: CASRNGPGEAFF.